This T cell receptor (beta chain) emerged from a study of T cell changes during pregnancy in multiple sclerosis. Assay used: immunoSEQ multiplex PCR; TCRdb lists only in-frame clones, some missing. This table holds 40,000 to 55,000 clones, under 90% found once. The V gene lost 4 bases and the J gene lost 0 bases, with 21 bases spanning the gap. CDR3 size: 18 residues. Germline V gives CDR1 SGHRS, CDR2 YFSETQ. V and J are TRBV5-1 and TRBJ2-3; D may be TRBD2 (6 bases). This sample comprised peripheral blood, obtained in the first trimester of pregnancy. This receptor was taken from a female donor in good health, enrolled as a control in a pregnancy study. CDR3 coding DNA: TGCGCCAGCAGCCACGACGGCTTTGGGGGGACTAGCACAGATACGCAGTATTTT. Amino acids: CASSHDGFGGTSTDTQYF.